This T cell receptor (beta chain) was documented in a study of T-cell memory formation after mild COVID-19 (dated by TCRdb to the early 2020s). Concerning the study at large: TCR sequence clusters from the two donors were found to be largely donor specific. The cohort comprised two young, previously healthy adult volunteers, one female and one male. Longitudinal TCRalpha and TCRbeta repertoire sequencing tracked T-cell clones expanding and contracting after mild COVID-19 in two donors. Overall study outcomes, separate from this receptor: SARS-CoV-2 specificity of the second-wave clones peaking on day 37 was not confirmed. From day 15 to 85, contracting clones showed balanced CD4/CD8 phenotypes, whereas a second wave of clones that expanded from day 15 to 37 leaned towards CD4+. The study covered only a couple of mild cases, and larger cohorts including severe cases with pre-infection samples were considered necessary. Some responding clones were found in pre-infection memory, which suggests that pre-existing cross-reactive memory T cells took part in the SARS-CoV-2 response. Contracting CD4+ clones were located mainly in the CM and EM memory subsets, whereas CD8+ clones were found to be enriched in EMRA.

Sequencing was carried out with an Illumina NovaSeq 6000. cDNA libraries for TCRalpha and TCRbeta were prepared by 5'RACE using constant-segment primers, with sample barcodes and unique molecular identifiers added. Trizol reagent was used to extract RNA from every sample. Library amplification was performed in two PCR steps, and a second sample barcode and Illumina TruSeq adapters were introduced in the second step. The libraries were sequenced on an Illumina NovaSeq using 2 x 150 bp paired-end reads. The paper's processing steps were these. The reads were demultiplexed and collapsed into UMI-guided consensus sequences using migec v1.2.7. Using mixcr v2.1.11, UMI consensuses were aligned to TRA and TRB V and J templates and then assembled into clonotypes. A clonotype was counted as expanded or contracted only when both edgeR and NoisET called the clonotype significant, with the noise models trained on biological replicates. For edgeR calls, the cutoffs were a false discovery rate-adjusted p below 0.01 and a log2 fold-change threshold of 1. As an exploratory analysis of dynamics, max-normalized trajectories of the 1000 most abundant clonotypes were examined by PCA with hierarchical clustering. Separately sequenced CD4+ and CD8+ repertoires were used to assign a CD4 or CD8 phenotype to each responding clone. In-frame beta chains were kept once TCRdb had trimmed the public reads at Q25 with fastp and called clones with MiXCR. Every distinct CDR3 protein forms one entry, paired with its most common genes and DNA. These V and J calls rely on TCRdb rather than the paper's analysis. This sample comprises about 270,000 distinct CDR3 sequences, under 20% of them detected only once. The top ten hold less than 30% of the sample.

The cysteine opens and the phenylalanine closes a CDR3 of 15 amino acids. Only the CDR3 region is kept as DNA, spanning 45 bases read in frame from base 1. The CDR1 and CDR2 encoded by the germline V gene are MNHNS and SASEGT. Cut back by 4 bases and 5 bases, the V and J ends lie 17 bases apart. Ficoll-Paque density gradient centrifugation was the method used to isolate PBMCs. Remarks on this clonotype: The target of this receptor is not known. The sample holds no much larger clone one base away, and base qualities are not on file.

The sample taken for sequencing was PBMCs or a T cell subset sorted from them (not recorded which). The chain couples TRBV6-1 to TRBJ1-1, and TRBD1 may be the D gene, going by 5 matching bases. The receptor was isolated from a man in his late teens or twenties who had mild COVID-19 (a few samples of this study predate the infection). The sample titles of this study are shuffled in the database, so cell type and time point are left out; the donor was told from shared clones. The DNA is TGTGCCAGCAGTGGGGCAGGGTTAGGATGGACTGAAGCTTTCTTT. This codes for CASSGAGLGWTEAFF.